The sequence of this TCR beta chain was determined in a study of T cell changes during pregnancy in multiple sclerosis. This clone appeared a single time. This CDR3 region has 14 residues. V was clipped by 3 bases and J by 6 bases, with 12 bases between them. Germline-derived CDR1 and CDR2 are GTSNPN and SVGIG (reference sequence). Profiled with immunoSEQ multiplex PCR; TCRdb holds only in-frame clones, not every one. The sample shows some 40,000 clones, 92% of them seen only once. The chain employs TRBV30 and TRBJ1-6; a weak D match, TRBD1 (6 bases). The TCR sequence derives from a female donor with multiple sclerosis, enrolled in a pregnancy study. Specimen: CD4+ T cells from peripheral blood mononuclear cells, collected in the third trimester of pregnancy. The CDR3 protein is CAWRHRESNSPLHF. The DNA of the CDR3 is TGTGCCTGGAGACACAGGGAAAGTAATTCACCCCTCCACTTT.